This T cell receptor beta chain was retrieved from a study of blood T cell repertoires in COVID-19. Method: immunoSEQ multiplex PCR; TCRdb's copy keeps in-frame clones and lacks some. The sample records 200,000 to 250,000 clones, under 90% being singletons. Deletions cut 0 bases from V and 0 bases from J, with 7 bases between. The CDR3 is made up of 15 amino acids. CDR1 and CDR2 from the germline V gene are SGDLS and YYNGEE. The TCR originated in a woman aged 80 or over with acute or convalescent COVID-19. The source material was peripheral blood. This chain connects TRBV9 to TRBJ1-3; D ambiguous. DNA for the CDR3: TGTGCCAGCAGCGTAGCGGCGGACTCTGGAAACACCATATATTTT. It is translated as CASSVAADSGNTIYF.